This T cell receptor (beta chain) was profiled in a study of blood T cell repertoires in COVID-19. Recruits, aged roughly 18 to 95 years, lived in approximately 26 US areas. Generated by immunoSEQ multiplex PCR, the TCRdb table keeps only in-frame clones and is missing some. The sample has approximately 320,000 clones, 87% seen once. Looked up from germline, CDR1 is SGHRS and CDR2 is YFSETQ. This CDR3 is built from 15 residues. V lost 4 bases to trimming and J lost 6 bases; unmatched junction nucleotides: 4. The gene calls are TRBV5-1 and TRBJ2-1; 13 nucleotides match TRBD2. This clonotype was obtained from a woman aged 18 to 35 who had recovered from COVID-19. Sequencing was done on a sample of PBMCs or T cells enriched from blood (not recorded which). DNA for the CDR3: TGCGCCAGCAGCAGGACTAGCGGGGGTTTCAATGAGCAGTTCTTC. It translates to CASSRTSGGFNEQFF.